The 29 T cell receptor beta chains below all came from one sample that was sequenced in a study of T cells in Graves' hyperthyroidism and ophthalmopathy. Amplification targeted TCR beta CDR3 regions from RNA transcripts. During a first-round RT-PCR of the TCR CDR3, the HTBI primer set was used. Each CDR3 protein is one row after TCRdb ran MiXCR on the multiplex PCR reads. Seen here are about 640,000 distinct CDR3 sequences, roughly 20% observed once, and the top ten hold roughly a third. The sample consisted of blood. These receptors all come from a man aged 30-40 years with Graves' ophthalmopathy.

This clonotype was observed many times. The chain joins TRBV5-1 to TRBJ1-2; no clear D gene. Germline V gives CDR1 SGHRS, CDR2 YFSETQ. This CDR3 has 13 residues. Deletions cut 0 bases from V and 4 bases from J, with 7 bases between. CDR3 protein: CASSLDSFYGYTF. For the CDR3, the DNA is TGCGCCAGCAGCTTGGACAGCTTCTATGGCTACACCTTC.

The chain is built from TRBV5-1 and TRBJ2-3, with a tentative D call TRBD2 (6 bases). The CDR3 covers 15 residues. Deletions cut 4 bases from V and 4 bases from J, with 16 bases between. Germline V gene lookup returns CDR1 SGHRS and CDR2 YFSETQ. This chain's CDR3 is CASSASLGSSDTQYF. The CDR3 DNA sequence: TGCGCCAGCAGCGCCTCACTCGGGAGTTCAGATACGCAGTATTTT.

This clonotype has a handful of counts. This chain's CDR3 is CASSYVEREYEQYF. The CDR3 DNA is TGTGCCAGCAGTTACGTAGAGCGGGAGTACGAGCAGTACTTC. The chain is built from TRBV6-5 and TRBJ2-7; 8 bases map to TRBD2. Per the germline V gene, CDR1 is MNHEY and CDR2 is SVGAGI. CDR3 size: 14 residues. V was clipped by 2 bases and J by 4 bases; unmatched bases: 4.

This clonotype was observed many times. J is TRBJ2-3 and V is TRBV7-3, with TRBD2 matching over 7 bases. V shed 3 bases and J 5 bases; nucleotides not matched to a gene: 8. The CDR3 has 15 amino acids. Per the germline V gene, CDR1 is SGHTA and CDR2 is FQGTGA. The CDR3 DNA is TGTGCCAGCAGCTTTGCGGGAGATTCGGGAGATACGCAGTATTTT. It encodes CASSFAGDSGDTQYF.

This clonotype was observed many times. CDR3 DNA: TGTGCCAGCAGCCAGAGGCAGAACACTGAAGCTTTCTTT. Its translation: CASSQRQNTEAFF. This chain connects TRBV3-1 to TRBJ1-1; D gene ambiguous. The V and J ends lost 3 bases and 1 base respectively, with 6 bases between them. The CDR3 length is 13 residues. CDR1 is LGHDT, CDR2 YNNKEL, per germline (reference sequence). The full variable domain, its missing parts supplied by reference TRBV3-1 and TRBJ1-1, is DTAVSQTPKYLVTQMGNDKSIKCEQNLGHDTMYWYKQDSKKFLKIMFSYNNKELIINETVPNRFSPKSPDKAHLNLHINSLELGDSAVYFCASSQRQNTEAFFGQGTRLTVV.

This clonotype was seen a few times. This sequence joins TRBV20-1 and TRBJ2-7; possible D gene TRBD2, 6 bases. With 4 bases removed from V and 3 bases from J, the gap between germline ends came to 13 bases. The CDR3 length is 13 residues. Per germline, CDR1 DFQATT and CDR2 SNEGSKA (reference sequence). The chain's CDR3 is CSANSGLVYEQYF. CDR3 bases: TGCAGTGCTAATTCGGGACTCGTCTACGAGCAGTACTTC.

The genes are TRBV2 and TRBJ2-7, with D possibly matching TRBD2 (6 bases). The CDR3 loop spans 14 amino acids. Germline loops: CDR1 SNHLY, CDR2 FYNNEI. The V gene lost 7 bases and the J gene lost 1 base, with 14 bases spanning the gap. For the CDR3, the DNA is TGTGCCAGCAATCGCGGGACCCAATCCTACGAGCAGTACTTC. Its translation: CASNRGTQSYEQYF.

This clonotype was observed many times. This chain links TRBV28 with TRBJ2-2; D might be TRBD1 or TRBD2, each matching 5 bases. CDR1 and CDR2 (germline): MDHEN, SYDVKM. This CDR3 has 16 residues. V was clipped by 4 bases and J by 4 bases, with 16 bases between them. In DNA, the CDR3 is TGTGCCAGCAGTTCCGCTTCGGGACCGGGCACCGGGGAGCTGTTTTTT. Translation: CASSSASGPGTGELFF. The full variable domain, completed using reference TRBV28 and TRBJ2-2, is DVKVTQSSRYLVKRTGEKVFLECVQDMDHENMFWYRQDPGLGLRLIYFSYDVKMKEKGDIPEGYSVSREKKERFSLILESASTNQTSMYLCASSSASGPGTGELFFGEGSRLTVL.

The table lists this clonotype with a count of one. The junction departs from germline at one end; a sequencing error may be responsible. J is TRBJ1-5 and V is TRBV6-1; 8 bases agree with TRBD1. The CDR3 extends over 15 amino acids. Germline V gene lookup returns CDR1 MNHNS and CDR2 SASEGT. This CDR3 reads CASSGSGGTHQPQHF. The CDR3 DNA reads TGTGCCAGCAGTGGCTCAGGGGGCACCCATCAGCCCCAGCATTTC.

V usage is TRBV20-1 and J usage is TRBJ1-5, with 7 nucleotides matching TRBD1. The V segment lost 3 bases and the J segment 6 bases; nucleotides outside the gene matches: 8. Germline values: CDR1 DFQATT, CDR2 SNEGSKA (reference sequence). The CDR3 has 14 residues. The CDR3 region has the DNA TGCAGTGCTAGCAGCAGGGGGGGTGGTCAGCCCCAGCATTTT. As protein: CSASSRGGGQPQHF.

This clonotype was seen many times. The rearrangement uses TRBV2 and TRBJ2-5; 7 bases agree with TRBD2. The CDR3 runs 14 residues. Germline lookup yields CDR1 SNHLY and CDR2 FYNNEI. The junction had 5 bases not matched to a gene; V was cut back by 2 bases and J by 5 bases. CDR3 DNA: TGTGCCAGCAGTGAAAGCGGGGTTGGGGAGACCCAGTACTTC. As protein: CASSESGVGETQYF. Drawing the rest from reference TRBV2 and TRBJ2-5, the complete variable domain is EPEVTQTPSHQVTQMGQEVILRCVPISNHLYFYWYRQILGQKVEFLVSFYNNEISEKSEIFDDQFSVERPDGSNFTLKIRSTKLEDSAMYFCASSESGVGETQYFGPGTRLLVL.

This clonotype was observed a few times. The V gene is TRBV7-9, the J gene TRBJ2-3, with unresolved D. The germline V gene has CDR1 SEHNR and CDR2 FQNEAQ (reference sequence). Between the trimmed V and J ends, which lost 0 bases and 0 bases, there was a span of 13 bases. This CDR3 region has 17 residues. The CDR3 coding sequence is TGTGCCAGCAGCTTAGCTGTCCGGTCCTTTAGCACAGATACGCAGTATTTT. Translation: CASSLAVRSFSTDTQYF.

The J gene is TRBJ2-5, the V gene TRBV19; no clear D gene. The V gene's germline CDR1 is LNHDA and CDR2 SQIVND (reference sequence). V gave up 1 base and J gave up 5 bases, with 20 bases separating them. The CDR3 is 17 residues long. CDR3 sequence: CASSIGEHGNYMETQYF. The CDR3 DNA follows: TGTGCCAGTAGTATAGGTGAACATGGAAACTATATGGAGACCCAGTACTTC.

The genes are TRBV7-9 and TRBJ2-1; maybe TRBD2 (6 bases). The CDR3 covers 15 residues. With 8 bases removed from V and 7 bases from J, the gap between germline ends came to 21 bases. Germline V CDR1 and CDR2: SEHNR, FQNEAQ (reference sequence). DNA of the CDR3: TGTGCCAGCCAAACCACCGGGGGAGGCCGGAATGAGCAGTTCTTC. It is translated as CASQTTGGGRNEQFF.

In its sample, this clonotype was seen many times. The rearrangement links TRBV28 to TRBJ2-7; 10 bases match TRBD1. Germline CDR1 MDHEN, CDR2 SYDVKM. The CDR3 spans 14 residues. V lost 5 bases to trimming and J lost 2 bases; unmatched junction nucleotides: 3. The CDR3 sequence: CASSGGQGAYEQYF. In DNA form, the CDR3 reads TGTGCCAGCAGTGGCGGACAGGGGGCCTACGAGCAGTACTTC. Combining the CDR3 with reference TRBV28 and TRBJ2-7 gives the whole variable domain DVKVTQSSRYLVKRTGEKVFLECVQDMDHENMFWYRQDPGLGLRLIYFSYDVKMKEKGDIPEGYSVSREKKERFSLILESASTNQTSMYLCASSGGQGAYEQYFGPGTRLTVT.

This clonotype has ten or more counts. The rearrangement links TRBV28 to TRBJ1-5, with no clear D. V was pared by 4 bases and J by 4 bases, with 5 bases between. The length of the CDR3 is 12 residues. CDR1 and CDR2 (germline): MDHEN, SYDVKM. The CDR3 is CASSSRNQPQHF. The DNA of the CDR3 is TGTGCCAGCAGTTCCCGAAATCAGCCCCAGCATTTT.

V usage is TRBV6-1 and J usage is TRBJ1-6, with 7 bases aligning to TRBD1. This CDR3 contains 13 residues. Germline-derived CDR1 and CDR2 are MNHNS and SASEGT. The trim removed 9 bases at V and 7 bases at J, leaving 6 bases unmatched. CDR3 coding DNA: TGTGCCAGTATGACAGGGATGAATTCACCCCTCCACTTT. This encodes CASMTGMNSPLHF.

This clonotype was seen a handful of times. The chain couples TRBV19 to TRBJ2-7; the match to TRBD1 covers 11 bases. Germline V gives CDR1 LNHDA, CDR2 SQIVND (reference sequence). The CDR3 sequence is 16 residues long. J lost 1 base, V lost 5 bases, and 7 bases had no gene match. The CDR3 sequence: CASSPGQGALSYEQYF. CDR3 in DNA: TGTGCCAGTAGTCCCGGACAGGGGGCCCTATCCTACGAGCAGTACTTC. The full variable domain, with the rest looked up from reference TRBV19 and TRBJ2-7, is DGGITQSPKYLFRKEGQNVTLSCEQNLNHDAMYWYRQDPGQGLRLIYYSQIVNDFQKGDIAEGYSVSREKKESFPLTVTSAQKNPTAFYLCASSPGQGALSYEQYFGPGTRLTVT.

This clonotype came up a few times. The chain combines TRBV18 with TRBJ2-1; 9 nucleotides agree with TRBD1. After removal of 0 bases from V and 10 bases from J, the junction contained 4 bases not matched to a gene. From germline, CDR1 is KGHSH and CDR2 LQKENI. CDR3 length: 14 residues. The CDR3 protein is CASSPPGGQGEQFF. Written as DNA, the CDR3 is TGTGCCAGCTCACCACCGGGGGGACAGGGAGAGCAGTTCTTC.

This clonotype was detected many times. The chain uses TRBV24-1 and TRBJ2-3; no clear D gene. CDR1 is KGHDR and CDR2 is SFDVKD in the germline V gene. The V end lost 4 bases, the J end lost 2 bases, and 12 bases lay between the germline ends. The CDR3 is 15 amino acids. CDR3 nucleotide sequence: TGTGCCACCAGTGACCCCCAAACCCCCACAGATACGCAGTATTTT. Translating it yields CATSDPQTPTDTQYF.

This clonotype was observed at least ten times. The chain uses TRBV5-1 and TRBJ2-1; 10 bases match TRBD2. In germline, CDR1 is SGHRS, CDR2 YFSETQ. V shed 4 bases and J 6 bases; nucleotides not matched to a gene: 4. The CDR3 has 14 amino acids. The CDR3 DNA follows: TGCGCCAGCAGCCCGGGACTAGCGTCCAATGAGCAGTTCTTC. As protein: CASSPGLASNEQFF.

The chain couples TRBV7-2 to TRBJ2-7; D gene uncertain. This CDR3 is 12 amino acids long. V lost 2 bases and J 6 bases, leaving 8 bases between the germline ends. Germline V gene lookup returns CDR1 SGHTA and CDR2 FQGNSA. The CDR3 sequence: CASSLTRSEQYF. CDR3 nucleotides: TGTGCCAGCAGCTTAACGAGGAGCGAGCAGTACTTC.

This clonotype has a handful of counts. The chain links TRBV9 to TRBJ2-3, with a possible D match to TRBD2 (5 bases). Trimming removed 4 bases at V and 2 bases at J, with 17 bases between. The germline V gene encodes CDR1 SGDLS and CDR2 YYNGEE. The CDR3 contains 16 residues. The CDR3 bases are TGTGCCAGCAGCCCCCGAGGGAGCAGCTACACAGATACGCAGTATTTT. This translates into CASSPRGSSYTDTQYF.

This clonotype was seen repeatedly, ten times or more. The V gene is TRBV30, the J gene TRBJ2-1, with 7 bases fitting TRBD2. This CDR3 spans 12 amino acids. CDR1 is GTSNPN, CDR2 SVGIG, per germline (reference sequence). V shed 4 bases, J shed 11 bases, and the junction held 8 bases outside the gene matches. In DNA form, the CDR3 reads TGTGCCTGGAAGGGGTCAGCGGGGCAGCAGTTCTTC. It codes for CAWKGSAGQQFF.

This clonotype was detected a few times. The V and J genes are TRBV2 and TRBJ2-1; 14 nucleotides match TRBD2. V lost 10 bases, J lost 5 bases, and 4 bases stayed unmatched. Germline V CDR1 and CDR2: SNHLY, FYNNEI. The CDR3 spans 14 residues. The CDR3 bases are TGTGCCATCCCGGGACTAGCGGGAGACAATGAGCAGTTCTTC. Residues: CAIPGLAGDNEQFF. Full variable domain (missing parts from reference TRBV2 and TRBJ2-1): EPEVTQTPSHQVTQMGQEVILRCVPISNHLYFYWYRQILGQKVEFLVSFYNNEISEKSEIFDDQFSVERPDGSNFTLKIRSTKLEDSAMYFCAIPGLAGDNEQFFGPGTRLTVL.

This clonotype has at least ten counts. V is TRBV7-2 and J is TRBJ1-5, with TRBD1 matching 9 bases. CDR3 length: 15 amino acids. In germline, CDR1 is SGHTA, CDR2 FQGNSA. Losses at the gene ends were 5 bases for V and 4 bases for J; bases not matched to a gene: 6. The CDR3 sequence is CASSPTGTGNQPQHF. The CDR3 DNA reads TGTGCCAGCAGCCCCACCGGGACAGGGAATCAGCCCCAGCATTTT.

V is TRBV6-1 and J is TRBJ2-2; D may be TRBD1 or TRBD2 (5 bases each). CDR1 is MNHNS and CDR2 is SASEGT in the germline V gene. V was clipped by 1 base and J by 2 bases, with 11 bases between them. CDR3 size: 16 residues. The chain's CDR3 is CASSEGDPINTGELFF. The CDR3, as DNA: TGTGCCAGCAGTGAAGGGGACCCCATAAACACCGGGGAGCTGTTTTTT.

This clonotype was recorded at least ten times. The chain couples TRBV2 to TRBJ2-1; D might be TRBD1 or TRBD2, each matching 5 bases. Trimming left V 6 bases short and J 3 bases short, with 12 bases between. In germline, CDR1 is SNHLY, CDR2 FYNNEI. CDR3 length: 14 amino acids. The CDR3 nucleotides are TGTGCCAGCAGCGGACTTAGGGGCTACAATGAGCAGTTCTTC. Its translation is CASSGLRGYNEQFF.

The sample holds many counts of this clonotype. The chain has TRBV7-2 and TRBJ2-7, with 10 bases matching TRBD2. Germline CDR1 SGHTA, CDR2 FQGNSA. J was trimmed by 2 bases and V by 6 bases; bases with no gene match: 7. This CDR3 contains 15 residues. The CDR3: CASSSVAGGPYEQYF. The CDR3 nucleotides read TGTGCCAGCAGTTCGGTAGCGGGAGGTCCCTACGAGCAGTACTTC.